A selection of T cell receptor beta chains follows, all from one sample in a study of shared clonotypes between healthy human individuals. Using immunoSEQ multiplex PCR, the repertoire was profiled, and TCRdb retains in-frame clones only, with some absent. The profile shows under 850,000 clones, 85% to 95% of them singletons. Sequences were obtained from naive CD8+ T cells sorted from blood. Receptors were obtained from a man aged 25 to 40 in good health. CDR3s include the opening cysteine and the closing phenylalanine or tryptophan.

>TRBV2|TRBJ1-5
CASSEKGPWGNQPQHF
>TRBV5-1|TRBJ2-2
CASSTRQGGAGTNTGELFF
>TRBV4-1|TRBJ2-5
CASSHLDRGQETQYF
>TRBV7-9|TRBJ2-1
CASSRRGTITYNEQFF
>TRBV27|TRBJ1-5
CASSLRTGTQPQHF
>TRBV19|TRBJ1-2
CASSTAGTAYGYTF
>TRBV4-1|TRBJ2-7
CASSLRGQAGGRYEQYF
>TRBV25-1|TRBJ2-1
CASSDPAGLPVPYNEQFF
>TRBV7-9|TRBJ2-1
CASSSRYVNEQFF
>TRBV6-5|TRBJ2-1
CASSYSRYSSYNEQFF
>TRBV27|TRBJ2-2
CASSVLAGDTGELFF
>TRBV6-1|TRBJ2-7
CASSELGVAGATYEQYF
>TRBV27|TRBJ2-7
CASSLWQGAYEQYF
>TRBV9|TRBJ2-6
CASSVRTGGTGANVLTF
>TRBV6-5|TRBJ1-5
CASQMGPRQSQHF
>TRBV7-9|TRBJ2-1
CASSPLGIDEQFF
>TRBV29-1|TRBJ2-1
CSFLRSGDEQFF
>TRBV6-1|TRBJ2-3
CASSETSGIRTDTQYF
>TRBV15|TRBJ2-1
CATSRGRVDEQFF
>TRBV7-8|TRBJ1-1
CASSQPRGDTEAFF